This TCR beta chain comes out of a study of blood T cells in healthy people across ages. From germline, CDR1 is MNHEY and CDR2 SMNVEV (reference sequence). The CDR3 is 15 residues long. A second roughly 6 to 12 cycle PCR used barcoded and J-beta primers. TCRdb ran MiXCR on the 5' RACE reads and lists one entry per CDR3 protein. There are roughly 1,300,000 distinct CDR3 sequences in the sample; approximately 59% occur only once, and 6.7% lies in the top ten. This receptor was obtained from a man younger than 35 in good health. Input material: blood. The V gene is TRBV27, the J gene TRBJ2-7; D may be TRBD1 (5 bases). The J call could be wrong; TRBJ2-5 is a better fit for the DNA end. CDR3 nucleotide sequence: TGTGCCAGCAGTTTATATCCAGGGCATAAGGAGACCCAGTACTTC. This translates into CASSLYPGHKETQYF.